Following are 18 T cell receptor beta chains from one sample sequenced in a study of T cell repertoires in cytomegalovirus infection. These receptors have no identified antigens. TCRdb ran MiXCR on the reads and lists one entry per CDR3 protein. The sample lists 150,000 or so distinct CDR3 sequences, about 20% occurring once. The source was CD8+ T cells from cultured PBMCs, collected from culture after CMV antigen stimulation. The receptor set was obtained from a human donor in good health (CMV status not recorded). Some clones in this sample may be carry-over from other donors' samples.

This clonotype occurred a few times. The genes are TRBV29-1 and TRBJ1-2, with D maybe TRBD1 (5 bases). Trimming cost V 4 bases and J 0 bases, with 12 bases left between them. The germline V gene encodes CDR1 SQVTM and CDR2 ANQGSEA. The CDR3 runs to 14 residues. For the CDR3, the DNA is TGCAGCGTTGTGGGGGAGTTAGCTAACTATGGCTACACCTTC. Translating gives CSVVGELANYGYTF.

With respect to this clonotype: The junction and the germline gene differ at one end; a read error may be behind it. V is TRBV7-9 and J is TRBJ2-7; 10 nucleotides align to TRBD1. The CDR3 contains 12 residues. CDR1 is SEHNR and CDR2 is FQNEAQ in the germline V gene (reference sequence). CDR3 DNA sequence: TGTGCCAGCAGCTTGGGGGAGGACAGGGGGATCTTC. Its protein is CASSLGEDRGIF. Variable domain in full (rest from reference TRBV7-9 and TRBJ2-7): DTGVSQNPRHKITKRGQNVTFRCDPISEHNRLYWYRQTLGQGPEFLTYFQNEAQLEKSRLLSDRFSAERPKGSFSTLEIQRTEQGDSAMYLCASSLGEDRGIFGPGTRLTVT.

The chain recombines TRBV6-5 with TRBJ2-3; 13 bases align to TRBD2. The ends lost 2 bases at V and 6 bases at J; junction bases unmatched: 5. The length of the CDR3 is 16 residues. The germline V gene has CDR1 MNHEY and CDR2 SVGAGI. CDR3 region: CASSYGTSGVVDTQYF. CDR3 in DNA: TGTGCCAGCAGTTACGGGACTAGCGGGGTGGTGGATACGCAGTATTTT.

The gene calls are TRBV4-1 and TRBJ1-3; D is unclear. This CDR3 is 14 amino acids long. Germline loops: CDR1 MGHRA, CDR2 YSYEKL. Trimming shortened V by 3 bases and J by 2 bases, and 8 bases separated the two germline ends. The CDR3 sequence is CASSQASTGNTIYF. In DNA, the CDR3 is TGCGCCAGCAGCCAGGCGAGTACTGGAAACACCATATATTTT.

The chain joins TRBV4-3 to TRBJ1-1; no definite D call. The CDR3 runs 13 residues. V was cut by 4 bases and J by 3 bases, with 9 bases left in between. CDR1 is LGHNA and CDR2 is YSLEER in the germline V gene. The CDR3 is CASSPAFYTEAFF. The CDR3 nucleotides are TGCGCCAGCAGCCCAGCGTTTTACACTGAAGCTTTCTTT.

The rearrangement uses TRBV9 and TRBJ2-3; TRBD1 might be the D (5 bases). The V end lost 0 bases, the J end lost 2 bases, and 7 bases lay between the germline ends. CDR3 length equals 14 residues. The germline gives CDR1 SGDLS, CDR2 YYNGEE. CDR3 coding DNA: TGTGCCAGCAGCGTAGAAGGGGACACAGATACGCAGTATTTT. Translated, it gives CASSVEGDTDTQYF.

This clonotype was counted a few times. The chain recombines TRBV27 with TRBJ1-4; D may be TRBD1 (5 bases). This CDR3 has 15 amino acids. Germline loops: CDR1 MNHEY, CDR2 SMNVEV (reference sequence). V lost 3 bases, J lost 8 bases, and 16 bases lay in between. DNA of the CDR3: TGTGCCAGCAGTTTCCTCCAGGGAATTGGCGAAAAACTGTTTTTT. Protein: CASSFLQGIGEKLFF.

In its sample, this clonotype was seen a few times. The rearrangement links TRBV19 to TRBJ1-3; 7 bases line up with TRBD1. V lost 7 bases and J lost 4; bases outside the gene matches: 10. CDR3 size: 15 residues. CDR1 and CDR2 from the germline V gene are LNHDA and SQIVND (reference sequence). The DNA of the CDR3 is TGTGCCAGTATTCTGACAGGGACAACAGGAAACACCATATATTTT. This translates into CASILTGTTGNTIYF.

This clonotype was seen only a few times. The gene calls are TRBV5-6 and TRBJ2-3; no definite D call. CDR1 and CDR2 from the germline V gene are SGHDT and YYEEEE. The CDR3 covers 14 residues. V gave up 1 base and J gave up 1 base, with 7 bases separating them. The CDR3 here is CASSLSPRTDTQYF. CDR3 nucleotides: TGTGCCAGCAGCTTGTCTCCACGCACAGATACGCAGTATTTT.

The V and J genes are TRBV5-1 and TRBJ2-1; TRBD1 aligns across 11 bases. The CDR3 sequence is 15 residues long. Germline V gene lookup returns CDR1 SGHRS and CDR2 YFSETQ. V shed 3 bases and J 9 bases; nucleotides not matched to a gene: 8. The CDR3 DNA reads as TGCGCCAGCAGCTCCTTTGGACAGGGGGCGATTGAGCAGTTCTTC. Translating gives CASSSFGQGAIEQFF.

This clonotype was picked up a small number of times. V and J are TRBV6-1 and TRBJ1-5; 12 positions match TRBD1. The CDR3 is 21 residues long. CDR1 and CDR2 (germline): MNHNS, SASEGT. The V and J ends lost 5 bases and 2 bases, in that order; junction bases with no gene match: 19. The DNA of the CDR3 is TGTGCCAGCAGTACACTATGGGAACCGGGACAGGGGGCGAATGGCAATCAGCCCCAGCATTTT. This sequence encodes CASSTLWEPGQGANGNQPQHF.

This clonotype was seen more than once but under ten times. A single base separates this from a much larger clone, so it may be a read error. V is TRBV28 and J is TRBJ1-1, with no clear D. There are 13 residues in the CDR3. Per the germline V gene, CDR1 is MDHEN and CDR2 is SYDVKM. Trimming took off 2 bases at V and 1 base at J, with 5 bases between the two ends. CDR3 protein: CASSLLRNTEAFF. Written as DNA, the CDR3 is TGTGCCAGCAGTTTACTCCGGAACACTGAAGCTTTCTTT. Supplemented by reference TRBV28 and TRBJ1-1, the full variable domain reads DVKVTQSSRYLVKRTGEKVFLECVQDMDHENMFWYRQDPGLGLRLIYFSYDVKMKEKGDIPEGYSVSREKKERFSLILESASTNQTSMYLCASSLLRNTEAFFGQGTRLTVV.

This chain connects TRBV7-3 to TRBJ2-1, with 14 bases that match TRBD2. Per the germline V gene, CDR1 is SGHTA and CDR2 is FQGTGA. The ends lost 0 bases at V and 7 bases at J; junction bases unmatched: 11. This CDR3 is built from 19 residues. This chain's CDR3 is CASSLTTSGGATRSNEQFF. The CDR3 coding sequence is TGTGCCAGCAGCTTAACGACTAGCGGGGGGGCCACGAGATCGAATGAGCAGTTCTTC.

The genes are TRBV12-5 and TRBJ2-1; the match to TRBD1 covers 7 bases. The trim removed 1 base at V and 4 bases at J, leaving 1 base unmatched. The CDR3 totals 14 residues. The germline gives CDR1 LGHNT, CDR2 FRNRAP. The chain's CDR3 is CASGLAGQYNEQFF. CDR3 bases: TGTGCTAGTGGTTTGGCGGGACAGTACAATGAGCAGTTCTTC. Complete variable domain (other parts from reference TRBV12-5 and TRBJ2-1): DARVTQTPRHKVTEMGQEVTMRCQPILGHNTVFWYRQTMMQGLELLAYFRNRAPLDDSGMPKDRFSAEMPDATLATLKIQPSEPRDSAVYFCASGLAGQYNEQFFGPGTRLTVL.

The V and J genes are TRBV7-6 and TRBJ2-1, with 9 bases that match TRBD2. The CDR3 contains 20 residues. V dropped 4 bases and J dropped 1; count of bases not matched to a gene: 17. The germline gives CDR1 SGHVS, CDR2 FNYEAQ. The DNA of the CDR3 is TGTGCCAGCAGCTCCACCGCAATAGCGGGGGCTCGATCTTCCTACAATGAGCAGTTCTTC. It is translated as CASSSTAIAGARSSYNEQFF. Full variable domain (rest looked up from reference TRBV7-6 and TRBJ2-1): GAGVSQSPRYKVTKRGQDVALRCDPISGHVSLYWYRQALGQGPEFLTYFNYEAQQDKSGLPNDRFSAERPEGSISTLTIQRTEQRDSAMYRCASSSTAIAGARSSYNEQFFGPGTRLTVL.

The chain employs TRBV7-1 and TRBJ2-1; maybe TRBD2 (5 bases). TRBV7-1 is an open reading frame whose function is uncertain. The CDR3 loop spans 15 amino acids. V lost 7 bases to trimming and J lost 2 bases, with 15 bases between them. The CDR3 nucleotides read TGTGCCAGCACCCGCCGAGAGGGCCCCTACAATGAGCAGTTCTTC. Translated, it gives CASTRREGPYNEQFF.

CDR3 sequence: CASGSFPPNQGNYGYTF. CDR3 nucleotide sequence: TGTGCTAGTGGCTCCTTCCCCCCGAATCAGGGGAACTATGGCTACACCTTC. The gene calls are TRBV12-5 and TRBJ1-2, with TRBD1 as a possible D gene (6 bases). Germline V gives CDR1 LGHNT, CDR2 FRNRAP. The CDR3 loop spans 17 amino acids. With 6 bases removed from V and 2 bases from J, the gap between germline ends came to 22 bases.

V and J are TRBV6-2 or TRBV6-3 and TRBJ2-7; D perhaps matches TRBD1 (7 bases). Between the trimmed V and J ends, which lost 2 bases and 0 bases, there was a span of 17 bases. CDR1 and CDR2 (germline): MNHEY, SVGEGT. This CDR3 spans 17 amino acids. DNA for the CDR3: TGTGCCAGCAGTTACAGGGGGGACAGCTTTTTCTCCTACGAGCAGTACTTC. Translating gives CASSYRGDSFFSYEQYF.